The subject of this entry is one T cell receptor beta chain. V was pared by 1 base and J by 6 bases, with 4 bases of the junction left unmatched. Germline V gene data show CDR1 as SGHVS and CDR2 as FNYEAQ. The CDR3 extends over 14 amino acids. Original methodology: Cell counts per sample came from amplifying reference gene primers. Libraries were prepared by immunoSEQ multiplex PCR; TCRdb keeps only in-frame clonotypes and omits some of them. That table gives V, J and clone size, and the DNA gave D and trimming. Of fewer than 150,000 clones in the sample, approximately 80% were seen once. These data come from a study of blood T cell repertoires in COVID-19. Study information: Acute-phase and convalescent COVID-19 samples originated in the United States, Italy and Spain. T cells, B-cell-depleted T cells, or PBMCs supplied cDNA or gDNA.

This TCR was recovered from a woman older than 75 in a cohort sampled during active or convalescent COVID-19. The V gene is TRBV7-6, the J gene TRBJ1-2; 8 bases map to TRBD1. Material for sequencing was peripheral blood. The CDR3 bases are TGTGCCAGCAGCTTAGGGGCAGGGGGCGATGGCTACACCTTC. Its protein is CASSLGAGGDGYTF.